Listed below are T cell receptor beta chains from one sample, sequenced in a study of regulatory T cells in long-lasting Graves disease. TCRdb used MiXCR to reprocess the multiplex PCR reads, holding one entry per CDR3 protein. The top ten clones hold approximately 9.6% of a sample with around 500,000 distinct CDR3 sequences, 12% of them seen once. These same data were also listed under a study on T cells in Graves' hyperthyroidism and ophthalmopathy.

Sequencing was performed on peripheral blood mononuclear cells (PBMCs), taken at new diagnosis, from a patient treated with antithyroid drugs. These receptors all stem from a woman aged 30 to 39 with Graves disease. Both conserved end residues are part of each CDR3. The D gene is left open where the match is weak. Some rows have no size entry. The others give once, few or many, or a class for an expanded clone.

>TRBD1|many|16|TRBV10-3|TRBJ1-5
TGTGCCATCAGTGACAGGGGGCAACAGGGGGGTCCGCCCCAGCATTTT
CAISDRGQQGGPPQHF
>TRBD1|many|15|TRBV6-5|TRBJ1-5
TGTGCCAGCAGTTACCAGGCCACAGGGGTTCAGCCCCAGCATTTT
CASSYQATGVQPQHF
>-|many|19|TRBV11-2|TRBJ1-4
TGTGCCAGCAGCTCCCCCAGGGGACACAACCAACTAGGGAATGAAAAACTGTTTTTT
CASSSPRGHNQLGNEKLFF
>TRBD2|many|18|TRBV6-2/TRBV6-3|TRBJ2-1
TGTGCCGCGGTCCAGGGGATGGCTAGCGGGAGAACCTACAATGAGCAGTTCTTC
CAAVQGMASGRTYNEQFF
>TRBD2|many|16|TRBV7-9|TRBJ2-3
TGTGCCAGCAGCTCGATGGGACTAGCGGGTACAGATACGCAGTATTTT
CASSSMGLAGTDTQYF
>TRBD2|-|18|TRBV20-1|TRBJ2-7
TGCAGTGCTAGAGATCCGGGGAGGGAGGCTAGCGGGAGCGACGAGCAGTACTTC
CSARDPGREASGSDEQYF
>TRBD1|-|16|TRBV12-3/TRBV12-4|TRBJ1-4
TGTGCCAGCAGTTATTTAACGAGGGGGCGCGGGGAAAAACTGTTTTTT
CASSYLTRGRGEKLFF
>-|many|15|TRBV28|TRBJ1-4
TGTGCCAGCAGTTTAGCGTCGGGGCTGGTTGAAAAACTGTTTTTT
CASSLASGLVEKLFF
>-|many|13|TRBV2|TRBJ2-1
TGTGCCAGCAGGAAGAGTAGACGTAATGAGCAGTTCTTC
CASRKSRRNEQFF
>-|-|15|TRBV6-1|TRBJ2-5
TGTGCCAGCAGAGCCCTGACAGGACCTCAAGAGACCCAGTACTTC
CASRALTGPQETQYF
>TRBD2|-|14|TRBV20-1|TRBJ2-1
TGCAGCGCACCTCCGGGACTAGATGTAAGAGAGCAGTTCTTC
CSAPPGLDVREQFF
>-|many|11|TRBV27|TRBJ1-2
TGTGCCAGCAGGGGGGATTATGGCTACACCTTC
CASRGDYGYTF
>TRBD2|many|19|TRBV30|TRBJ2-3
TGTGCCTGGAGCGAGCCGGGACTAGCGGGGAGGGGTAGGACAGATACGCAGTATTTT
CAWSEPGLAGRGRTDTQYF
>TRBD2|many|15|TRBV2|TRBJ2-1
TGTGCCAGCACACCGACTAGCGGATCCTACAATGAGCAGTTCTTC
CASTPTSGSYNEQFF
>TRBD2|few|18|TRBV11-2|TRBJ2-3
TGTGCCAGCAGCCGGGGACTAGCGGGAGGTTTGGGGTCAAATACGCAGTATTTT
CASSRGLAGGLGSNTQYF
>TRBD2|many|16|TRBV24-1|TRBJ2-7
TGTGCCACCAGTGATTCGTCTAGCGGGAGTATGTACGAGCAGTACTTC
CATSDSSSGSMYEQYF
>-|many|13|TRBV29-1|TRBJ2-7
TGCAGCGTTGAATACCGGGACTCCTACGAGCAGTACTTC
CSVEYRDSYEQYF
>-|many|14|TRBV20-1|TRBJ2-7
TGCAGTGCTACACGATCCGGGATAACCTACGAGCAGTACTTC
CSATRSGITYEQYF
>TRBD2|-|14|TRBV20-1|TRBJ2-5
TGCAGTGCTAGTTCTGCGGGAGGCGGAGAGACCCAGTACTTC
CSASSAGGGETQYF
>TRBD2|many|19|TRBV7-9|TRBJ2-1
TGTGCCAGCAGCTTCGGGACTAGCGGGAGGCCTCAGTCCTACAATGAGCAGTTCTTC
CASSFGTSGRPQSYNEQFF
>-|few|15|TRBV19|TRBJ2-7
TGTGCCAGTAGTATAATGCCAGGGGATACCTACGAGCAGTACTTC
CASSIMPGDTYEQYF
>TRBD2|-|16|TRBV11-2|TRBJ2-3
TGTGCCAGCAGCCCCGGACTAGCGCCCAGCACAGATACGCAGTATTTT
CASSPGLAPSTDTQYF
>TRBD1|-|16|TRBV6-2/TRBV6-3|TRBJ1-2
TGTGCCAGCAGTTATGGGCCCGGGACAGAAGTTGATGGCTACACCTTC
CASSYGPGTEVDGYTF
>TRBD1|-|14|TRBV5-1|TRBJ1-2
TGCGCCAGCCAATCCGGGACAGGGGGCTTGGGCTACACCTTC
CASQSGTGGLGYTF
>TRBD1|-|14|TRBV19|TRBJ2-1
TGTGCCAGTAGTCGGGGACAGGGGGTCCATGAGCAGTTCTTC
CASSRGQGVHEQFF
>-|many|14|TRBV27|TRBJ1-2
TGTGCCAGCAGGGGGGTTGGAAGTGACTATGGCTACACCTTC
CASRGVGSDYGYTF
>TRBD1|-|18|TRBV6-5|TRBJ1-6
TGTGCCAGCAGTTACTCGACAGGGGGGTTGCCCTATAATTCACCCCTCCACTTT
CASSYSTGGLPYNSPLHF
>-|many|15|TRBV11-1|TRBJ2-2
TGTGCCAGCAGCTTAGCGGGGGCGTACACCGGGGAGCTGTTTTTT
CASSLAGAYTGELFF
>TRBD1|few|13|TRBV19|TRBJ1-2
TGTGCCAGTATCTCGACAGGGTATAATGGCTACACCTTC
CASISTGYNGYTF
>TRBD1|many|15|TRBV11-1|TRBJ2-7
TGTGCCAGCAGCCGCCGGGACAGAGGTTCCTACGAGCAGTACTTC
CASSRRDRGSYEQYF
>-|few|17|TRBV11-2|TRBJ2-5
TGTGCCAGCAGCTTATCGGAGGGGCGGTTCGGGATGGAGACCCAGTACTTC
CASSLSEGRFGMETQYF
>TRBD1|few|14|TRBV7-9|TRBJ2-7
TGTGCCAGCAGCTCCTCGGACAGGGAGGACGAGCAGTACTTC
CASSSSDREDEQYF
>TRBD2|many|15|TRBV11-3|TRBJ2-1
TGTGCCAGCAGGTTAACTAGCGGGGGAAACAATGAGCAGTTCTTC
CASRLTSGGNNEQFF
>-|-|15|TRBV20-1|TRBJ2-1
TGCAGTGCTAGACAGGGGGGTATCTCACACAATGAGCAGTTCTTC
CSARQGGISHNEQFF
>-|many|15|TRBV28|TRBJ2-7
TGTGCCAGCAGCATGTTGGGCTGGGCCCGCTACGAGCAGTACTTC
CASSMLGWARYEQYF
>-|many|16|TRBV18|TRBJ2-7
TGTGCCAGCTCACCCGGCGCTATTCAGGGATCCTACGAGCAGTACTTC
CASSPGAIQGSYEQYF
>-|many|14|TRBV27|TRBJ1-1
TGTGCCAGCAGTACGGGGACGGTGAACACTGAAGCTTTCTTT
CASSTGTVNTEAFF
>TRBD1|many|14|TRBV7-2|TRBJ2-7
TGTGCCAGCAGCTTAGTCAGGGGGAACGACGAGCAGTACTTC
CASSLVRGNDEQYF
>TRBD1|many|15|TRBV6-1|TRBJ1-5
TGTGCCAGCAGTCCCCGGACAGGGAGAAATCAGCCCCAGCATTTT
CASSPRTGRNQPQHF
>TRBD1|few|16|TRBV7-2|TRBJ1-2
TGTGCCAGCAGACACTCCGGGACAGGGGGCTTGAAAGGCTACACCTTC
CASRHSGTGGLKGYTF